In its sample, the clone carrying this T cell receptor beta chain was seen once. This sample was included in a study of blood T cell repertoires in COVID-19. V was clipped by 2 bases and J by 4 bases, with 12 bases between them. The CDR3 is 14 amino acids. Germline V gene sequence: CDR1 GTSNPN, CDR2 SVGIG (reference sequence). Assay used: immunoSEQ multiplex PCR; TCRdb lists only in-frame clones, some missing. Of roughly 130,000 clones in the sample, roughly nine tenths were seen once. The sequence was collected from a man in his sixties with COVID-19, enrolled during active disease. J is TRBJ1-5 and V is TRBV30; the D gene is possibly TRBD1 (5 bases). The sample taken for sequencing was peripheral blood. In DNA, the CDR3 is TGTGCCTGGAGTTTGACAGCCGATAATCAGCCCCAGCATTTT. Its protein product is CAWSLTADNQPQHF.